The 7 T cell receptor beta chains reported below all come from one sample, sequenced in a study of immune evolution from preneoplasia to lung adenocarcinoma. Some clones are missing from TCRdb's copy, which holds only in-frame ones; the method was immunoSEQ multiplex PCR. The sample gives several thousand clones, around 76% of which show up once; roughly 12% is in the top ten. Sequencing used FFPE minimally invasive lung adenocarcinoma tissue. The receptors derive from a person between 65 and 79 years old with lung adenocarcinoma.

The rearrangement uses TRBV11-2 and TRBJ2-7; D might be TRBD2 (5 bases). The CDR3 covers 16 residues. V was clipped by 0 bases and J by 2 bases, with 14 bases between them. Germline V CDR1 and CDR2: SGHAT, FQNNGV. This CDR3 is CASSLDGLASTYEQYF. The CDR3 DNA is TGTGCCAGCAGCTTAGATGGGCTAGCCTCCACCTACGAGCAGTACTTC.

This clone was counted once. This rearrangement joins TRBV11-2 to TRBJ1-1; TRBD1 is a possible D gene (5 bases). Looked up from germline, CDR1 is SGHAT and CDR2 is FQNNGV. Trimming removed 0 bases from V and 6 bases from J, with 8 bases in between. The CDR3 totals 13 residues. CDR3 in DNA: TGTGCCAGCAGCTTAGACAGGGCCTCTGAAGCTTTCTTT. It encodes CASSLDRASEAFF.

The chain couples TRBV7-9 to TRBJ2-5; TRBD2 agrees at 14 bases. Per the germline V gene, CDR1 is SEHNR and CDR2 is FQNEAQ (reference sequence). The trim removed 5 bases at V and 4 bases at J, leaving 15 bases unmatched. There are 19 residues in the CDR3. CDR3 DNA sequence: TGTGCCAGCAGCACCCCCGCCGGGACTAGCGGGAGTGTGGCAGAGACCCAGTACTTC. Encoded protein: CASSTPAGTSGSVAETQYF. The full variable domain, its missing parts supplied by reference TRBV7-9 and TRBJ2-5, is DTGVSQNPRHKITKRGQNVTFRCDPISEHNRLYWYRQTLGQGPEFLTYFQNEAQLEKSRLLSDRFSAERPKGSFSTLEIQRTEQGDSAMYLCASSTPAGTSGSVAETQYFGPGTRLLVL.

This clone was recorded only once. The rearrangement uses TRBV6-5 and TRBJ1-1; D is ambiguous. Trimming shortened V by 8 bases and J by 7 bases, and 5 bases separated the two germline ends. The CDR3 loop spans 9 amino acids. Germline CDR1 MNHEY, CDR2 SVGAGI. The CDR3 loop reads CASGREAFF. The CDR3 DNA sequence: TGTGCCAGCGGGCGTGAAGCTTTCTTT.

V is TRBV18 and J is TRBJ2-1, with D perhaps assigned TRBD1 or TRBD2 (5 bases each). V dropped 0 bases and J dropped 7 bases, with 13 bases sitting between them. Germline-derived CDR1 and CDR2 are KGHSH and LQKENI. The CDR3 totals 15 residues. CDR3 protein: CASSPPIRGGNEQFF. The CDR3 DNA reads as TGTGCCAGCTCACCACCGATCCGGGGCGGGAATGAGCAGTTCTTC.

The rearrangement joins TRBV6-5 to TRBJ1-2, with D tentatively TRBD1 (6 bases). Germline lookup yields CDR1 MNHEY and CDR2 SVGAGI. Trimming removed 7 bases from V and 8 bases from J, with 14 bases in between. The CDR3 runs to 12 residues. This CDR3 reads CASTYLGGGYTF. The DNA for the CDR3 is TGTGCCAGCACCTACCTCGGGGGCGGCTACACCTTC.

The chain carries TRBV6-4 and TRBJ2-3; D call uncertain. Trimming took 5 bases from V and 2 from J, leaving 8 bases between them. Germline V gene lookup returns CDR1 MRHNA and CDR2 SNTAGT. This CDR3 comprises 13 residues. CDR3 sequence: CASSSGDTDTQYF. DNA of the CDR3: TGTGCCAGCAGTTCAGGTGACACAGATACGCAGTATTTT.